The 25 T cell receptor beta chains below all came from one sample that was sequenced in a study of blood T cell repertoires in COVID-19. Here immunoSEQ multiplex PCR was the method, and the copy in TCRdb shows in-frame clones only, minus some. The table shows some 150,000 clones, with approximately 86% occurring only once. The specimen sequenced was peripheral blood. These receptors all stem from an older man with acute or convalescent COVID-19.

The V call is TRBV9, the J call TRBJ2-7, with 8 positions matching TRBD1. The V gene's germline CDR1 is SGDLS and CDR2 YYNGEE. The V segment lost 1 base and the J segment 5 bases; nucleotides outside the gene matches: 5. The CDR3 is 14 residues long. This CDR3 is CASSVTPGGHEQYF. The CDR3 region has the DNA TGTGCCAGCAGCGTAACCCCAGGGGGCCACGAGCAGTACTTC.

This chain connects TRBV9 to TRBJ2-2; 8 positions agree with TRBD1. The CDR3 loop spans 15 amino acids. V lost 0 bases and J lost 6; bases outside the gene matches: 4. CDR1 and CDR2 from the germline V gene are SGDLS and YYNGEE. CDR3 DNA sequence: TGTGCCAGCAGCGTAGCAGGGGGCAACGCCGGGGAGCTGTTTTTT. Its protein product is CASSVAGGNAGELFF.

V is TRBV5-1 and J is TRBJ1-2; 9 bases fit TRBD1. The J segment lost 6 bases and the V segment lost 0 bases, leaving 3 bases of the junction unmatched. Germline V CDR1 and CDR2: SGHRS, YFSETQ. The CDR3 contains 14 residues. CDR3 sequence (DNA): TGCGCCAGCAGCTTGGAACAGGGGGCAGATGGCTACACCTTC. Protein: CASSLEQGADGYTF.

The rearrangement joins TRBV4-3 to TRBJ2-7; perhaps TRBD2 as D (6 bases). The CDR3 extends over 15 amino acids. The V gene lost 1 base and the J gene lost 4 bases, with 14 bases spanning the gap. Germline V gene sequence: CDR1 LGHNA, CDR2 YSLEER. The CDR3 sequence is CASSQVNSGAYEQYF. The CDR3 bases are TGCGCCAGCAGCCAAGTTAATAGCGGAGCTTACGAGCAGTACTTC.

This clone is a singleton in its sample. The chain employs TRBV3-1 (or the pseudogene TRBV3-2) and TRBJ2-1; 8 bases are shared with TRBD2. V shed 2 bases, J shed 0 bases, and the junction held 3 bases outside the gene matches. From germline, CDR1 is LGHDT and CDR2 YNNKEL (reference sequence). There are 16 residues in the CDR3. The CDR3 DNA reads TGTGCCAGCAGCCAACCCCTAGCGGGCTCCTACAATGAGCAGTTCTTC. Its translation is CASSQPLAGSYNEQFF.

The rearrangement joins TRBV19 to TRBJ2-7, with TRBD1 matching over 8 bases. After removal of 5 bases from V and 0 bases from J, the junction contained 3 bases not matched to a gene. Germline V lookup: CDR1 LNHDA, CDR2 SQIVND (reference sequence). The CDR3 consists of 14 residues. The CDR3 spells CASSEQGDSYEQYF. CDR3 sequence (DNA): TGTGCCAGTAGTGAACAGGGGGACTCCTACGAGCAGTACTTC.

The table lists this clone with a count of one. The chain has TRBV7-6 and TRBJ1-1, with D possibly TRBD1 on 5 matching bases. The CDR3 consists of 17 residues. Trimming took off 2 bases at V and 1 base at J, with 17 bases between the two ends. Germline V gene data show CDR1 as SGHVS and CDR2 as FNYEAQ. This CDR3 reads CASSLRATPGGNTEAFF. The CDR3 DNA reads TGTGCCAGCAGCTTAAGAGCAACCCCGGGGGGGAACACTGAAGCTTTCTTT.

The chain has TRBV18 and TRBJ2-5, with D perhaps matching TRBD2 (5 bases). V lost 2 bases to trimming and J lost 2 bases, with 9 bases between them. Germline CDR1 KGHSH, CDR2 LQKENI. This CDR3 region has 14 residues. The chain's CDR3 is CASSPIEGQETQYF. The CDR3, as DNA: TGTGCCAGCTCACCAATCGAGGGACAAGAGACCCAGTACTTC. Together with reference TRBV18 and TRBJ2-5, the CDR3 gives the full variable domain: NAGVMQNPRHLVRRRGQEARLRCSPMKGHSHVYWYRQLPEEGLKFMVYLQKENIIDESGMPKERFSAEFPKEGPSILRIQQVVRGDSAAYFCASSPIEGQETQYFGPGTRLLVL.

V and J are TRBV29-1 and TRBJ2-4; D is possibly TRBD1 (6 bases). The CDR3 has 13 amino acids. Germline V gives CDR1 SQVTM, CDR2 ANQGSEA. Trimming stripped 4 bases from V and 0 bases from J, with 7 bases between. Here the CDR3 DNA reads TGCAGCGTTGTAGGGGGAGCCAAAAACATTCAGTACTTC. Amino acids: CSVVGGAKNIQYF.

This clone came up a few times. The V gene is TRBV27, the J gene TRBJ1-5; 8 nucleotides line up with TRBD1. Germline V lookup: CDR1 MNHEY, CDR2 SMNVEV (reference sequence). Trimming cost V 5 bases and J 3 bases; bases outside gene matches: 15. This CDR3 spans 18 amino acids. CDR3 bases: TGTGCCAGCAGTCCTAGGGGACAGGCCAGTGGTGTCAATCAGCCCCAGCATTTT. This sequence encodes CASSPRGQASGVNQPQHF.

This clone was seen ten or more times. The chain has TRBV7-6 and TRBJ1-1; 11 bases agree with TRBD1. V was pared by 5 bases and J by 11 bases, with 10 bases of the junction left unmatched. CDR3 length: 14 amino acids. Germline values: CDR1 SGHVS, CDR2 FNYEAQ. CDR3 sequence (DNA): TGTGCCAGCAGCCCCGGACAGGGGGCGTTAGGGGCTTTCTTT. It is translated as CASSPGQGALGAFF.

The chain uses TRBV9 and TRBJ1-1, with D possibly matching TRBD1 (5 bases). Deletions cut 3 bases from V and 1 base from J, with 7 bases between. The CDR3 is made up of 13 amino acids. Germline V gives CDR1 SGDLS, CDR2 YYNGEE. The DNA for the CDR3 is TGTGCCAGCAGCGAGGACACGAACACTGAAGCTTTCTTT. Encoded protein: CASSEDTNTEAFF. The full variable domain, with the rest looked up from reference TRBV9 and TRBJ1-1, is DSGVTQTPKHLITATGQRVTLRCSPRSGDLSVYWYQQSLDQGLQFLIQYYNGEERAKGNILERFSAQQFPDLHSELNLSSLELGDSALYFCASSEDTNTEAFFGQGTRLTVV.

This sequence joins TRBV24-1 and TRBJ2-7; 8 bases line up with TRBD1. Germline CDR1 reads KGHDR; CDR2 reads SFDVKD. The CDR3 is 15 residues long. Germline trimming cut 4 bases from V and 5 bases from J; bases unmatched to any gene: 9. Written as DNA, the CDR3 is TGTGCCACCAGTGACGCCGGGACAGGTCACCACGAGCAGTACTTC. Translated, it gives CATSDAGTGHHEQYF.

The chain is built from TRBV5-1 and TRBJ2-2, with D perhaps TRBD1 (5 bases). Germline-derived CDR1 and CDR2 are SGHRS and YFSETQ. The CDR3 is made up of 15 amino acids. V dropped 6 bases and J dropped 0 bases, with 12 bases sitting between them. The chain's CDR3 is CASNVGHPNTGELFF. As DNA, the CDR3 is TGCGCCAGCAATGTTGGACACCCGAACACCGGGGAGCTGTTTTTT.

This rearrangement joins TRBV28 to TRBJ1-6; TRBD1 matches 8 bases. Germline V gene lookup returns CDR1 MDHEN and CDR2 SYDVKM. V lost 0 bases and J lost 9; bases outside the gene matches: 10. The CDR3 has 17 residues. CDR3 sequence: CASSLWTGQGGSSPLHF. The CDR3 DNA sequence: TGTGCCAGCAGTTTATGGACCGGACAGGGTGGCAGTTCACCCCTCCACTTT.

The chain recombines TRBV28 with TRBJ2-7; possibly TRBD1 for D (5 bases). Germline CDR1 is MDHEN and CDR2 is SYDVKM. The CDR3 runs to 13 residues. Trimming pared 3 bases from V and 3 bases from J, leaving 9 bases between. CDR3 amino acids: CASSFGALYEQYF. As DNA, the CDR3 is TGTGCCAGCAGTTTTGGGGCCCTCTACGAGCAGTACTTC.

The chain recombines TRBV5-1 with TRBJ1-2; 7 bases are shared with TRBD1. CDR3 length equals 15 residues. Germline V gene lookup returns CDR1 SGHRS and CDR2 YFSETQ. With V trimmed by 4 bases and J by 5 bases, 11 bases remained unmatched. The chain's CDR3 is CASSISTDRLYGYTF. As DNA, the CDR3 is TGCGCCAGCAGCATATCCACGGACAGGCTTTATGGCTACACCTTC.

CDR3 DNA sequence: TGTGCCAGCAACCCCAGACTAGCGGGAGAAGATGAGCAGTTCTTC. This gives the protein CASNPRLAGEDEQFF. This chain uses TRBV5-5 with TRBJ2-1; 12 bases fit TRBD2. CDR3 length: 15 amino acids. With V trimmed by 6 bases and J by 8 bases, 9 bases remained unmatched. Germline V gene data show CDR1 as SGHKS and CDR2 as YYEKEE (reference sequence).

This clone was seen only a few times. The chain has TRBV5-1 and TRBJ1-3; D remains ambiguous. The germline V gene encodes CDR1 SGHRS and CDR2 YFSETQ. V lost 0 bases and J lost 0, with 7 bases in between. The CDR3 sequence is 15 residues long. The CDR3 coding sequence is TGCGCCAGCAGCTTGGCCCAGGACTCTGGAAACACCATATATTTT. Translating it yields CASSLAQDSGNTIYF.

This clone was counted a few times. The chain is built from TRBV6-5 and TRBJ1-4, with D uncertain. This CDR3 contains 14 residues. Germline CDR1 is MNHEY and CDR2 is SVGAGI. The V end lost 4 bases, the J end lost 0 bases, and 6 bases lay between the germline ends. The CDR3 DNA reads TGTGCCAGCAGTTCGACTACAACTAATGAAAAACTGTTTTTT. The encoded protein is CASSSTTTNEKLFF.

The V call is TRBV6-5, the J call TRBJ1-1; weak D call: TRBD1 (5 bases). The germline V and J ends were trimmed by 6 bases and 4 bases, with 12 bases remaining between them. Germline V gene sequence: CDR1 MNHEY, CDR2 SVGAGI. The length of the CDR3 is 13 residues. This chain's CDR3 is CASRAGGTTEAFF. The DNA for the CDR3 is TGTGCCAGCAGGGCAGGCGGGACCACTGAAGCTTTCTTT.

This clone was seen a handful of times. This chain's CDR3 is CASSSLDSNTGELFF. CDR3 bases: TGTGCCAGCAGCTCATTGGACTCTAACACCGGGGAGCTGTTTTTT. The chain carries TRBV6-2 or TRBV6-3 and TRBJ2-2, with D possibly matching TRBD2 (5 bases). Per the germline V gene, CDR1 is MNHEY and CDR2 is SVGEGT. The ends were cut back, 6 bases at V and 2 bases at J, with 13 bases in the middle. The CDR3 is made up of 15 amino acids.

This chain uses TRBV15 with TRBJ2-5; maybe TRBD1 (6 bases). The CDR3 runs 15 residues. Germline loops: CDR1 LNHNV, CDR2 YYDKDF (reference sequence). The germline V and J ends were trimmed by 1 base and 5 bases, with 14 bases remaining between them. DNA of the CDR3: TGTGCCACCAGCAGAGTTGAACAGGGTGGCGAGACCCAGTACTTC. The encoded protein is CATSRVEQGGETQYF.

V gene TRBV27 combines with J gene TRBJ2-2; 13 bases fit TRBD2. The germline V gene encodes CDR1 MNHEY and CDR2 SMNVEV (reference sequence). V was clipped by 0 bases and J by 7 bases; unmatched bases: 2. The CDR3 runs 16 residues. The CDR3 protein is CASSLSRTSGGGELFF. In DNA, the CDR3 is TGTGCCAGCAGTTTATCGAGGACTAGCGGGGGCGGGGAGCTGTTTTTT.

The chain uses TRBV11-2 and TRBJ2-2; D may be TRBD1 (6 bases). Germline V gives CDR1 SGHAT, CDR2 FQNNGV. This CDR3 has 17 residues. Trimming cost V 0 bases and J 2 bases, with 13 bases left between them. The CDR3 reads CASSLDLGQINTGELFF. CDR3 in DNA: TGTGCCAGCAGCTTAGATCTGGGACAAATTAACACCGGGGAGCTGTTTTTT. The full variable domain, in which reference TRBV11-2 and TRBJ2-2 provide the parts outside the CDR3, is EAGVAQSPRYKIIEKRQSVAFWCNPISGHATLYWYQQILGQGPKLLIQFQNNGVVDDSQLPKDRFSAERLKGVDSTLKIQPAKLEDSAVYLCASSLDLGQINTGELFFGEGSRLTVL.